This T cell receptor beta chain was observed in a study of CD8+CD57+ T cells in acquired aplastic anemia. Study background: The DNA of sorted CD4+ and CD8+ cells averaged roughly 3.2 ug.

The study, taken as a whole, reports: Patients and controls were not found to differ significantly in CD8+ Simpson's diversity. The same twenty-nine CD8+ CDR3 sequences occurred in patients and in controls.

Concerning this clonotype itself: What it binds is unknown.

The germline V and J ends were trimmed by 0 bases and 4 bases, with 12 bases remaining between them. Germline CDR1 reads LNHDA; CDR2 reads SQIVND (reference sequence). The CDR3 sequence is 15 residues long. Investigators profiled TCR beta VDJ and CDR3 from genomic DNA template. In TCRdb, the reads were re-called with MiXCR into one record per CDR3 protein. Among roughly 300,000 distinct CDR3 sequences listed, roughly half were seen once. Input material: sorted CD4+, CD8+, or CD8+CD57+ T cells (not recorded which) from PBMCs. The chain couples TRBV19 to TRBJ1-1; TRBD1 might be the D (6 bases). This TCR derives from a human donor with severe aplastic anemia or a healthy control (not recorded which). The chain's CDR3 is CASSIDRNRATEAFF. The DNA for the CDR3 is TGTGCCAGTAGTATAGATCGGAACAGGGCCACTGAAGCTTTCTTT.